This T cell receptor beta chain is from a study of blood T cell repertoires in COVID-19. Study in general: Specimens from acute and convalescent COVID-19 originated in the United States, Italy and Spain. T cells, B-cell-depleted T cells, or PBMCs supplied cDNA or gDNA.

In the original analysis: Reference gene primer amplification gave estimated nucleated cell counts. The data were produced by immunoSEQ multiplex PCR, yet TCRdb's version contains in-frame clones alone and is incomplete. V and J calls plus clone size are reproduced from that table; the DNA served to infer D and trimming. The sample carries over 250,000 clones, over 65% recorded once. V trimming: 6 bases; J trimming: 4 bases; junction bases outside the gene matches: 4. This CDR3 is built from 14 residues. The germline V gene encodes CDR1 MNHEY and CDR2 SVGEGT. The receptor was isolated from an elderly woman with acute or convalescent COVID-19. The sample comprised peripheral blood. The V call is TRBV6-2 or TRBV6-3, the J call TRBJ2-4; the match to TRBD2 covers 9 bases. As DNA, the CDR3 is TGTGCCAGCAGCTCAAGCGGGAGGAAAAACATTCAGTACTTC. It codes for CASSSSGRKNIQYF.